What follows describes a single T cell receptor (beta chain). Its specificity is not known. This CDR3 contains 16 residues. Germline V CDR1 and CDR2: LGHNA, YSLEER. The sample belongs to a study of post-analysis software for immune sequencing data. Study in general: The disease courses covered relapsing-remitting, secondary progressive and progressive-relapsing multiple sclerosis. Findings and limits, study-wide: Five TRBV segments occurring more often in patients than controls included TRBV5-6, TRBV5-1 and TRBV20-1. Controls showed significantly higher normalized Chao1 diversity than did multiple sclerosis patients. F-measure co-clustering was strong for batch-matched samples.

Researchers reported that TCR beta cDNA libraries carried unique molecular identifiers. Each batch of about 0.95 to 11 million T cells produced roughly 0.5 million cDNA molecules. TCRdb re-called the PCR reads through MiXCR, storing one row per CDR3 protein. The sample lists approximately 630,000 distinct CDR3 sequences; approximately 60% were seen once. This clonotype was sampled from a girl aged 2 to 9 with multiple sclerosis. Sequenced input: blood. The chain combines TRBV4-3 with TRBJ2-7; tentatively, D is TRBD1 (6 bases). The J call is in doubt because the DNA end fits TRBJ2-4 better. CDR3 nucleotide sequence: TGCGCCAGCAGCCAAGATCTTCAGGGGCTCCCAAACATTCAGTACTTC. Translation: CASSQDLQGLPNIQYF.